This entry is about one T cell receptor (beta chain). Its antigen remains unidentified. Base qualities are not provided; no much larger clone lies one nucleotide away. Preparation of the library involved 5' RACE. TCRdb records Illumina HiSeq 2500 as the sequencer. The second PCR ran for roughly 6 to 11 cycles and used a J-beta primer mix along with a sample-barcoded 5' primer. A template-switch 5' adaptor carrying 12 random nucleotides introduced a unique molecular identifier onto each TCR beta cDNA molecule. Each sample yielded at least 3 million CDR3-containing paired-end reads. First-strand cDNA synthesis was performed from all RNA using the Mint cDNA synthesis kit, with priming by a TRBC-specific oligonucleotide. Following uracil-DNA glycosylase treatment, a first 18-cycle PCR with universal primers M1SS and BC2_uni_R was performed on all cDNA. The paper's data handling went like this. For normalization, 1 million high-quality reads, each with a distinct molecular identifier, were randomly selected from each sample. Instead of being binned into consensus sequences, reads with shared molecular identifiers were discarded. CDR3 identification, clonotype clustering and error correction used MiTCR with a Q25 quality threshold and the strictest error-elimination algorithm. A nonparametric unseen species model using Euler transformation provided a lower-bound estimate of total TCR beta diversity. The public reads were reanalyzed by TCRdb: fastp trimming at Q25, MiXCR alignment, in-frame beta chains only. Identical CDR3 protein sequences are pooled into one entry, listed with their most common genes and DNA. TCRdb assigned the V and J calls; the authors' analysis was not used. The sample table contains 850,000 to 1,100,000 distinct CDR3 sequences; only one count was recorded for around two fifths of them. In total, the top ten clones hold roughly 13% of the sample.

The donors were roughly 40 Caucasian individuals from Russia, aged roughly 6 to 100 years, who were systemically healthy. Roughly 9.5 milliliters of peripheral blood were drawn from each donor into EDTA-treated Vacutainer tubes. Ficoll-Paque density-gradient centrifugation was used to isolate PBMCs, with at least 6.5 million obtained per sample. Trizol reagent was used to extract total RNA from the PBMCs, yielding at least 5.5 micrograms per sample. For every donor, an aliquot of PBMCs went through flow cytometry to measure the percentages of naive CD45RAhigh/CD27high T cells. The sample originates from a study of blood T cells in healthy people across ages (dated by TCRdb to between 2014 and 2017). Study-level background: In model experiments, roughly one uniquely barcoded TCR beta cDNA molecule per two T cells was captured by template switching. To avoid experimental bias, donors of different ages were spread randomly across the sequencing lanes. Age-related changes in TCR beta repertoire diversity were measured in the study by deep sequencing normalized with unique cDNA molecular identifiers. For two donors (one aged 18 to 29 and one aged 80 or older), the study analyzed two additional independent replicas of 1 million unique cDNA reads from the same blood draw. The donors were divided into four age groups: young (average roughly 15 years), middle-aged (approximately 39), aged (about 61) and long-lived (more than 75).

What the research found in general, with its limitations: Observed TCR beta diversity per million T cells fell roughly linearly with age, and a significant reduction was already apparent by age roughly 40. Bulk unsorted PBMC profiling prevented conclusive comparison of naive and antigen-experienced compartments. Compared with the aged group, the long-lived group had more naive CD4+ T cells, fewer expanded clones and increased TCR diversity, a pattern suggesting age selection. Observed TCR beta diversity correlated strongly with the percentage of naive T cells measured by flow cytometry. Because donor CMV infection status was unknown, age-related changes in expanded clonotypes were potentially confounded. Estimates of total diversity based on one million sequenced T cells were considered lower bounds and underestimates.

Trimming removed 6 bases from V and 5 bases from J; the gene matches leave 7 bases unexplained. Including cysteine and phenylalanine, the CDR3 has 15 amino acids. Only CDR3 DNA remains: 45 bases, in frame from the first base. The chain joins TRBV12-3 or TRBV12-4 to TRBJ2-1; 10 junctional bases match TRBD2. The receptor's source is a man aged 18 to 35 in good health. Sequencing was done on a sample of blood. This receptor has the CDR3 CASSPPLAGDNEQFF. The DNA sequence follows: TGTGCCAGCAGCCCCCCCCTAGCGGGGGACAATGAGCAGTTCTTC.